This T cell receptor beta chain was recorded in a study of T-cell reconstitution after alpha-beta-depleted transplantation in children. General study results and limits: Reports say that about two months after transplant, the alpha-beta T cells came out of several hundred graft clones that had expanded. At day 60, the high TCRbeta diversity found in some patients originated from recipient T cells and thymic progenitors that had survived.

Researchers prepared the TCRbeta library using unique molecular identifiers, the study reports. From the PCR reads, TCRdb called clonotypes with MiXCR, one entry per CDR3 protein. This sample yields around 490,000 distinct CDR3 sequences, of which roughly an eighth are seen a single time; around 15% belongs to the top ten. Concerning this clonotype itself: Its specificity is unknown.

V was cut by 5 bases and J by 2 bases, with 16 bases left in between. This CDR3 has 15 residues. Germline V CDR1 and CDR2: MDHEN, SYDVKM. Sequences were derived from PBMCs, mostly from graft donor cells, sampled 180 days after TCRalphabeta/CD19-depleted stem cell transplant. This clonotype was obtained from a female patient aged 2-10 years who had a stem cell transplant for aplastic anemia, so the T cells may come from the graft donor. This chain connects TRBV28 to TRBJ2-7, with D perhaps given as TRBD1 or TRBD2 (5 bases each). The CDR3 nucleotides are TGTGCCAGCAGTGCCTGGGGGACCCGGACCTACGAGCAGTACTTC. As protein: CASSAWGTRTYEQYF.